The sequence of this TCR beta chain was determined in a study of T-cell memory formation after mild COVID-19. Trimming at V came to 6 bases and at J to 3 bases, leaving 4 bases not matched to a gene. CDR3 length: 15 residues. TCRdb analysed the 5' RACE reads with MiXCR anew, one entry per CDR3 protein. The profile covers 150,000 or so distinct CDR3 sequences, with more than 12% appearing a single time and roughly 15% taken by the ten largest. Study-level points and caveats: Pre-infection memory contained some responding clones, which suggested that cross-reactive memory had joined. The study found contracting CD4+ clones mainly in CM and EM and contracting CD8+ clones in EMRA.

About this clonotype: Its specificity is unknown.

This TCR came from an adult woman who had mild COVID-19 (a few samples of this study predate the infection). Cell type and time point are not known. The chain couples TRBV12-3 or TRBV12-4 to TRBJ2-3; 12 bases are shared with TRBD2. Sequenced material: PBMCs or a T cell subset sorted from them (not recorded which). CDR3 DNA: TGTGCCAGCAGCCTAGCGGGGGGGCAGACAGATACGCAGTATTTT. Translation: CASSLAGGQTDTQYF.